The sequence of this T cell receptor (beta chain) was determined in a study of cytomegalovirus exposure and HLA in healthy donors (dated by TCRdb to 2015 to 2018). At the level of the whole study: According to an earlier analysis of 550 to 700 of the donors, about 170 million T cells yielded 120 million or so unique TCR beta sequences and roughly 280 Gb of sequence data. Along with the roughly 670-subject first cohort, a separate validation cohort of 120 different subjects was used. Across around 400 genotyped donors of the cohort, an average of roughly 200,000 unique TCR beta nucleotide sequences per donor were sequenced, and roughly 20% of those sequences were non-productive. Five DR-DQ haplotypes were treated as single units for association and clustering because of strong linkage in the cohort. Of the approximately 370 genotyped donors, more than 75% were placed in the genetic ancestry cluster associated with self-reported Caucasian donors. The aim of the study was to test whether cataloging public T cell receptors could identify signatures of past pathogen exposure. All discovery cohort repertoires had been generated using a single sequencing platform. In a later analysis, previously published TCR beta repertoires from fewer than 750 donors were re-analyzed and high-resolution HLA genotyping was added so that TCR occurrence patterns could be studied. The number of donors typed differed by locus, with about 629-640 for A, B, C, DRB1 and DQB1, over 500 for DQA1, some 570 for DPA1, and some 440 for DPB1. HLA typing included class I and class II loci at four-digit resolution. A later genetic analysis used genome-wide SNP genotypes for about 55% of the 666 donors, treating that subset as a discovery cohort. Donor age, sex, ethnicity and CMV serostatus were compiled alongside the repertoire data. The study used immunosequencing to profile the T cell repertoires of approximately 630 subjects and linked those repertoires to cytomegalovirus serostatus. High-throughput TCR immunosequencing, statistical association of individual TCRs with disease status, and machine learning were combined to predict cytomegalovirus infection status. In an earlier analysis of roughly 580 of the donors, high-throughput TCR beta sequencing was used to judge whether each TCR beta V gene segment behaved as functional or pseudogenic. An early release that covered approximately 600 HLA-typed donors contained 300 to 350 gigabases of sequencing data and 65 million to 100 million unique TCR sequences. Rather than using new phenotypic data, the later analysis identified candidate immune exposures from TCR beta sequences and from how often those sequences occurred across donors.

The cohort consisted of fewer than 700 healthy bone marrow donors. At the time of sampling, every cohort member was nominally healthy, though immune exposures that went unrecorded were likely present. The donor was CMV seronegative and belonged to the group of under 400 seronegative cohort members. A peripheral blood sample was provided by each donor, and peripheral blood mononuclear cells were used for TCR beta sequencing. Genomic DNA was extracted from the blood cell samples with the Qiagen DNeasy Blood Extraction Kit. The library was built by means of the immunoSEQ multiplex PCR assay. For the multiplex PCR, a mixture combining 60 forward primers for TCR Vbeta segments and 13 reverse primers for TCR Jbeta segments was used. A multiplex PCR assay on genomic DNA amplified the CDR3 region of rearranged TCR beta genes. Amplified TCR beta libraries were sequenced as 87-base-pair reads on the Illumina HiSeq System. The authors processed their data as follows. In a later analysis, tens of millions of unique TCR beta chains were counted across the roughly 700 repertoires, and about 10 million of these chains were shared by at least two donors. Raw reads were error-corrected and collapsed into unique sequences with a nearest-neighbor algorithm that merged closely related sequences to remove PCR and sequencing errors. Alignment of CDR3 sequences to IMGT reference sequences was used to assign V, D and J gene segments. For a sequence to be retained, at least a six-nucleotide match to both a V gene segment and a J gene segment was required. A rearrangement was called productive if the CDR3 had no stop codons and remained in frame with V and J, and every other rearrangement was called non-productive. Following IMGT convention, CDR3 was defined as the stretch from the second conserved V-encoded cysteine up to the conserved J-encoded phenylalanine. The earlier analysis of some 550 of the donors excluded any sequence lacking an unambiguous match to a single V gene segment. In an earlier analysis of 450 to 750 of the donors, a V segment was called functional when productive rearrangements were above 56.7%, and segregating when the standard deviation between donors exceeded 5%. A statistical classification framework was developed to diagnose cytomegalovirus status using the catalog of TCR beta chain sequences. In a later analysis, V and J genes were assigned by comparing TCR nucleotide sequences against IMGT/GENE-DB human TR gene sequences. Using the TCRdist pipeline, a later analysis assigned CDR3 sequences along with most-parsimonious VDJ recombination scenarios. A later analysis defined each TCR beta chain by its CDR3 amino acid sequence plus V-gene family, and excluded reads lacking a unique V-gene family. A later analysis removed 450 to 600 highly shared, low-generation-probability nucleotide sequences to deal with suspected cross-contamination and a sequencing artifact. In a later analysis, a clonal expansion index was calculated for each public chain from normalized within-repertoire ranks of inferred template counts. In a later analysis, generation probabilities were computed with a VDJ recombination model fitted to out-of-frame rearrangements, and the resulting probabilities were checked against IGoR. Hypergeometric tests were used in a later analysis to score TCR-TCR, TCR-HLA and TCR-CMV co-occurrence, with a repertoire-size bias correction applied to the TCR pairs. To estimate false discovery rates, a later analysis permuted the HLA or CMV assignments 20 times. In a later analysis, co-occurring TCRs were grouped using DBSCAN, and TCRdist sequence similarity was added for clustering within HLA-allele-positive subsets. Repertoires with fewer than 30,000 or more than 120,000 public chains were left out of co-occurrence clustering, as were five repertoires with anomalous nucleotide sharing. The immuneACCESS repertoire file appears here via TCRdb, limited to in-frame rearrangements. These files lack a portion of the clones; in checked studies, under half of the deficit traces to unresolved V genes, and the cause of the others is not known. V, J and clone size derive from that table, while D and trimming were established from the DNA sequence. Across this sample there are 100,000 to 150,000 clones, with 80% seen only once. In total, the top ten clones hold just over 2.5% of the sample.

What the study reported, not specific to this receptor: According to a later analysis, parvovirus B19, influenza, CMV and Epstein-Barr virus appeared linked to several top co-occurrence clusters. The 87-base-pair reads could not distinguish some IMGT-functional V segments, including TRBV6-2 and TRBV6-3, so those segments were excluded. In a later genetic analysis, fewer N-insertions in productive TCRs were reported among donors in an Asian-associated ancestry cluster than the roughly 700-donor mean. Because HLA typing was unavailable for some donors at each locus, only the typed subset was used in association tests. A later genetic analysis associated a missense DCLRE1C variant with V-gene and J-gene trimming of TCR beta chains, and an independent cohort replicated the association. In vitro tests confirmed that a few of the cytomegalovirus-associated TCR beta chains recognize cytomegalovirus antigens. According to a later analysis, most CMV-associated TCR beta chains appeared to be HLA-restricted, and the HLA associations seemed to be driven largely by CMV exposure. In a later analysis, HLA-associated TCR beta chains were found to be more clonally expanded and to have lower generation probabilities than equally common non-associated chains. According to a later analysis, TCR association rates differed among HLA loci, with DRB1 alleles showing the most associated TCRs and HLA-C alleles showing the fewest. When HLA alleles, especially DR and DQ, strongly co-occurred, TCR associations were difficult to assign to individual alleles. The only immune exposure information available for the cohort was CMV serostatus. A further reported finding was that TCR beta sequences accurately predicted the HLA-A and HLA-B alleles for most subjects in the first cohort. The authors suggested that the approach could potentially be extended to other disease states and immunological phenotypes. Linkage disequilibrium might explain the correlated functional status among segregating V segments, but an unknown experimental factor could not be ruled out. The study listed 164 TCR beta chains as associated with cytomegalovirus. The presence/absence analyses assumed that sequencing depth was roughly uniform across donors, and that assumption may not be true. Specific HLA alleles were associated with 15,000 to 20,000 TCR beta sequences at a false discovery rate of 0.05 in a later analysis. A cluster of highly shared sequence variants was judged likely to represent a technical artifact of the sequencing pipeline. Most TCR sequences were observed very rarely across donors, whereas some public TCRs were present in many individuals. Broadly in line with IMGT annotations, most TCR beta V segments showed up in productive rearrangements about 87% or about 30% of the time in an earlier analysis of around 600 of the donors. In both the original and validation cohorts, the classifier was reported to diagnose cytomegalovirus status with high specificity and sensitivity. The earlier analysis of 587 of the donors excluded approximately 17 rarely observed V segments, including chromosome 9 orphons, because counts were too low. In this cohort, only TCR beta chains were sequenced, and detectable features were limited by the absence of alpha or paired-chain data.

About this clone itself: Its specific antigen is unknown. No qualities accompany the bases; no much larger clone lies one base away.

The CDR3 runs 13 residues from the cysteine to the phenylalanine. Only CDR3 DNA is held: 39 bases, read in frame from base 1. Reading the germline V gene gives CDR1 MNHEY and CDR2 SVGAGI. V is shortened by 8 bases, J by 4 bases, and the region joining them spans 14 bases. Sequencing was done on a sample of PBMCs. The TCR originated in a man aged 30-40 years in good health and CMV-seronegative. The chain is made from TRBV6-5 and TRBJ1-2, with no D gene named confidently. The CDR3 amino acid sequence is: CASRIIDSYGYTF. The nucleotide sequence reads as follows: TGTGCCAGCCGAATAATCGATAGCTATGGCTACACCTTC.